The clone carrying this T cell receptor beta chain was counted ten times or more. With 7 bases clipped from V and 1 base from J, the junction kept 9 bases outside the gene matches. This CDR3 spans 17 amino acids. From germline, CDR1 is MNHNS and CDR2 SASEGT. A single record per CDR3 protein comes from TCRdb applying MiXCR to the reads. The table lists some 220,000 distinct CDR3 sequences, 25% to 30% of them singletons, with roughly 7.3% in the top ten. This sample is part of a study of kidney transplant recipient with SARS-CoV-2 infection. The V gene is TRBV6-1, the J gene TRBJ1-5, with 11 bases fitting TRBD1. The sequencing used a blood sample, collected at baseline and around day 120 from a kidney transplant recipient. This TCR was recovered from a male patient aged 25-45 years who had COVID-19 and was a kidney transplant recipient. The T cells may partly be graft donor cells. Here the CDR3 DNA reads TGTGCCAGCAAGGACAGGGGGCGAGTGGTCAGCAATCAGCCCCAGCATTTT. Translated: CASKDRGRVVSNQPQHF.